This entry lists 7 T cell receptor beta chains sequenced from one sample in a study of OX40 agonist ivuxolimab in advanced cancers. Libraries were prepared by immunoSEQ multiplex PCR; TCRdb keeps only in-frame clonotypes and omits some of them. The top ten clones hold about 15% of a sample with roughly 26,000 clones, about 74% of them seen once. The sequencing here drew on CD4+ or CD8+ T cells sorted from blood, taken in a trial of the OX40 agonist ivuxolimab. The source of these receptors is an adult with an advanced solid tumor such as melanoma, head and neck, liver or kidney cancer.

CDR3 residues: CASRGLGTWEKLFF. CDR3 nucleotide sequence: TGTGCCAGTAGGGGGCTAGGGACATGGGAAAAACTGTTTTTT. The rearrangement links TRBV19 to TRBJ1-4, with a weak D call TRBD1 (6 bases). V shed 6 bases and J shed 8 bases, with 16 bases lying between them. The CDR3 is 14 amino acids. The germline V gene has CDR1 LNHDA and CDR2 SQIVND (reference sequence).

The chain joins TRBV4-3 to TRBJ2-6; D may match TRBD1 or TRBD2 (5 bases each). The CDR3 is 21 amino acids. Per germline, CDR1 LGHNA and CDR2 YSLEER. Between the trimmed V and J ends, which lost 4 bases and 2 bases, there was a span of 27 bases. CDR3 sequence (DNA): TGCGCCAGCAGCCCACTCCAACTCCGGGACCTAGGGGATACTGGGGCCAACGTCCTGACTTTC. Translated: CASSPLQLRDLGDTGANVLTF.

This sequence joins TRBV6-5 and TRBJ2-1; D gene ambiguous. Germline loops: CDR1 MNHEY, CDR2 SVGAGI. This CDR3 has 12 residues. Trimming took off 4 bases at V and 6 bases at J, with 7 bases between the two ends. The CDR3 bases are TGTGCCAGCAGTTCCACACTCAATGAGCAGTTCTTC. Its protein is CASSSTLNEQFF.

The genes are TRBV7-6 and TRBJ1-3; the D gene is possibly TRBD1 (6 bases). Germline lookup yields CDR1 SGHVS and CDR2 FNYEAQ. Trimming took 0 bases from V and 2 from J, leaving 11 bases between them. The CDR3 has 16 residues. DNA of the CDR3: TGTGCCAGCAGCTTAGCAGGGGGAGGAACTGGAAACACCATATATTTT. It yields the protein CASSLAGGGTGNTIYF.

The V call is TRBV5-1, the J call TRBJ1-1; a weak D match, TRBD1 (6 bases). Germline V CDR1 and CDR2: SGHRS, YFSETQ. The CDR3 is 14 amino acids. Between the trimmed V and J ends, which lost 4 bases and 2 bases, there was a span of 12 bases. CDR3 nucleotides: TGCGCCAGCAGCCCAGGGGACCGAAACACTGAAGCTTTCTTT. Protein sequence: CASSPGDRNTEAFF. Variable domain in full (rest from reference TRBV5-1 and TRBJ1-1): KAGVTQTPRYLIKTRGQQVTLSCSPISGHRSVSWYQQTPGQGLQFLFEYFSETQRNKGNFPGRFSGRQFSNSRSEMNVSTLELGDSALYLCASSPGDRNTEAFFGQGTRLTVV.

The chain couples TRBV11-3 to TRBJ2-7; tentative D call: TRBD1 (5 bases). CDR1 is SGHNT, CDR2 YENEEA, per germline. CDR3 length: 13 amino acids. V lost 3 bases and J lost 0, with 6 bases in between. This chain's CDR3 is CASSFRDSYEQYF. The CDR3 nucleotides read TGTGCCAGCAGCTTCAGGGACTCCTACGAGCAGTACTTC.

The rearrangement joins TRBV7-6 to TRBJ2-3, with D possibly being TRBD1 (6 bases). The CDR3 has 15 residues. Germline V gene sequence: CDR1 SGHVS, CDR2 FNYEAQ. Trimming left V 3 bases short and J 6 bases short, with 16 bases between. CDR3 amino acids: CASSFPQGNTDTQYF. The CDR3 nucleotides are TGTGCCAGCAGCTTTCCACAGGGCAACACGGATACGCAGTATTTT.